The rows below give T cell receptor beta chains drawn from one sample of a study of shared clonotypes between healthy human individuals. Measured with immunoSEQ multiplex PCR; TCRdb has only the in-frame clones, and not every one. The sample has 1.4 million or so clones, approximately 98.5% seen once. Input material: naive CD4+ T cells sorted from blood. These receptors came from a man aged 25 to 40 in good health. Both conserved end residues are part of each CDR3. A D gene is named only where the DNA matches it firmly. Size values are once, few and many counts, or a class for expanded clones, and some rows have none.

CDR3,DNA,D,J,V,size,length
CASTRSSLGYGYTF,TGTGCCAGCACCCGATCCAGTCTAGGCTATGGCTACACCTTC,-,TRBJ1-2,TRBV11-2,-,14
CASSGRRKSTDTQYF,TGTGCCAGCAGTGGAAGGCGCAAGAGCACAGATACGCAGTATTTT,-,TRBJ2-3,TRBV25-1,-,15
CASGLAGEREWYNEQFF,TGTGCTAGTGGTTTGGCGGGGGAGCGGGAGTGGTACAATGAGCAGTTCTTC,TRBD2,TRBJ2-1,TRBV12-5,-,17
CASRGLAGVGGYEQYF,TGTGCCAGCAGAGGACTAGCGGGAGTAGGAGGCTACGAGCAGTACTTC,TRBD2,TRBJ2-7,TRBV27,once,16
CASSVDRADYNEQFF,TGTGCCAGCAGCGTAGACAGGGCTGACTACAATGAGCAGTTCTTC,-,TRBJ2-1,TRBV9,-,15
CASSEIRGLYEQYF,TGTGCCAGCAGTGAAATCAGGGGCCTCTACGAGCAGTACTTC,-,TRBJ2-7,TRBV6-5,-,14
CASSLGVGSGELFF,TGTGCCAGCAGCTTAGGAGTGGGGTCCGGGGAGCTGTTTTTT,-,TRBJ2-2,TRBV7-6,-,14
CASGGLAGLYEQYF,TGTGCCAGCGGGGGACTAGCGGGGCTATACGAGCAGTACTTC,TRBD2,TRBJ2-7,TRBV2,-,14
CAISDGGQETQYF,TGTGCCATCAGTGATGGCGGGCAAGAGACCCAGTACTTC,-,TRBJ2-5,TRBV10-3,-,13
CASRVVSGKLFF,TGTGCCTCCAGGGTGGTGTCGGGAAAACTGTTTTTT,-,TRBJ1-4,TRBV30,once,12
CASSVGLAGGPRETQYF,TGTGCCAGCAGCGTAGGACTAGCGGGAGGGCCGAGAGAGACCCAGTACTTC,TRBD2,TRBJ2-5,TRBV9,-,17
CASSPGTAYTGELFF,TGTGCCAGCAGCCCCGGGACAGCTTACACCGGGGAGCTGTTTTTT,TRBD1,TRBJ2-2,TRBV5-8,once,15
CASSLRTVNTEAFF,TGTGCCAGCAGCCTCCGGACTGTGAACACTGAAGCTTTCTTT,-,TRBJ1-1,TRBV7-9,-,14
CASSHWGNYEQYF,TGTGCCAGCAGCCATTGGGGCAACTACGAGCAGTACTTC,-,TRBJ2-7,TRBV5-6,-,13
CASRPVGINEQFF,TGCGCCAGCAGACCGGTGGGCATCAATGAGCAGTTCTTC,-,TRBJ2-1,TRBV5-1,-,13
CASSPTGTGGHTEAFF,TGTGCCAGCAGCCCTACCGGGACAGGGGGCCACACTGAAGCTTTCTTT,TRBD1,TRBJ1-1,TRBV5-4,-,16
CASSMATSTDTQYF,TGTGCCAGTAGTATGGCAACTAGCACAGATACGCAGTATTTT,-,TRBJ2-3,TRBV19,-,14
CASSLVGGMQPQHF,TGTGCCAGCAGTTTAGTGGGAGGGATGCAGCCCCAGCATTTT,-,TRBJ1-5,TRBV28,-,14
CASLYLNEQFF,TGTGCCAGCCTCTATCTGAATGAGCAGTTCTTC,-,TRBJ2-1,TRBV6-5,-,11
CATSRDFNEQFF,TGTGCCACCAGCAGAGATTTTAATGAGCAGTTCTTC,-,TRBJ2-1,TRBV15,-,12
CASSEEGVSGELFF,TGTGCCAGCAGTGAAGAAGGGGTTAGCGGGGAGCTGTTTTTT,-,TRBJ2-2,TRBV2,once,14
CSVVHSGQSSYEQYF,TGCAGCGTTGTACATAGCGGGCAAAGCTCCTACGAGCAGTACTTC,TRBD2,TRBJ2-7,TRBV29-1,-,15
CASRRTSGRDQYF,TGTGCCAGCAGGCGGACTAGCGGGAGGGACCAGTACTTC,TRBD2,TRBJ2-5,TRBV6-1,-,13
CASSAISAAYEQYF,TGCGCCAGCAGCGCGATTAGCGCCGCCTACGAGCAGTACTTC,-,TRBJ2-7,TRBV5-1,once,14
CASSLTVPNEQFF,TGTGCCAGCAGTTTAACCGTACCCAATGAGCAGTTCTTC,-,TRBJ2-1,TRBV28,-,13
CASSLSVGETQYF,TGCGCCAGCAGCCTATCTGTGGGGGAGACCCAGTACTTC,-,TRBJ2-5,TRBV4-1,once,13
CASSQTGQGAETQYF,TGCGCCAGCAGCCAAACGGGACAGGGGGCGGAGACCCAGTACTTC,TRBD1,TRBJ2-5,TRBV4-3,-,15
CAWTSGMSHEQYF,TGTGCCTGGACTAGCGGGATGTCCCACGAGCAGTACTTC,TRBD2,TRBJ2-7,TRBV30,-,13
CASRRPGSGYEQYF,TGTGCCAGCAGACGGCCGGGATCCGGATACGAGCAGTACTTC,-,TRBJ2-7,TRBV11-2,-,14
CASSGDVRTGDEQYF,TGTGCCAGTTCTGGCGACGTGAGGACGGGGGACGAGCAGTACTTC,-,TRBJ2-7,TRBV18,-,15
CASSLEKAWDRSTEAFF,TGTGCCAGCAGCTTAGAAAAGGCCTGGGACAGATCCACTGAAGCTTTCTTT,TRBD1,TRBJ1-1,TRBV11-2,-,17